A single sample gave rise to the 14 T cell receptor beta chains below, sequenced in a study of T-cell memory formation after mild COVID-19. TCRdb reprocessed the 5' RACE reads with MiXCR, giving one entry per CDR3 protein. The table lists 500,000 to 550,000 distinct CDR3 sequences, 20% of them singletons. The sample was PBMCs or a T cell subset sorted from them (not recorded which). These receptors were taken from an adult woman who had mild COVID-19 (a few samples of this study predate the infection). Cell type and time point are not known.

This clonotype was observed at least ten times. CDR3 loop: CSAQDRGQGTDTQYF. The CDR3 DNA is TGCAGTGCCCAAGACAGGGGGCAGGGCACAGATACGCAGTATTTT. The chain joins TRBV20-1 to TRBJ2-3, with TRBD1 matching over 10 bases. V was pared by 6 bases and J by 1 base, with 7 bases of the junction left unmatched. Germline lookup yields CDR1 DFQATT and CDR2 SNEGSKA (reference sequence). This CDR3 has 15 residues.

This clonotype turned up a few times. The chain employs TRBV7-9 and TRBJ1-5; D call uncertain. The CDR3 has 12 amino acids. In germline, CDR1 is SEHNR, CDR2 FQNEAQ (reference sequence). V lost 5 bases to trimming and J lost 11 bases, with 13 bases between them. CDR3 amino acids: CASSPQSGAQHF. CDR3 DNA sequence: TGTGCCAGCAGCCCTCAATCTGGGGCCCAGCATTTT.

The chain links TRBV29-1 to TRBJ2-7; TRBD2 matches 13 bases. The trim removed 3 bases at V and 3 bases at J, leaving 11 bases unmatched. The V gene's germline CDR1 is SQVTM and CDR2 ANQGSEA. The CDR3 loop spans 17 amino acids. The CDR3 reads CSVEGTSGTFGGYEQYF. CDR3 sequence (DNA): TGCAGCGTTGAGGGGACTAGCGGGACCTTCGGTGGCTACGAGCAGTACTTC.

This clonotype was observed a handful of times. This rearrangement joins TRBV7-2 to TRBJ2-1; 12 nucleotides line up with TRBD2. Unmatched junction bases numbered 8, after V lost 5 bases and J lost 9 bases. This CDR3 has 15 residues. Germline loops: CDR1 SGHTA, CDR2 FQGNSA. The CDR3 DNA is TGTGCCAGCAGCGCGACTAGCGGGAGTATTGGTGAGCAGTTCTTC. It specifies CASSATSGSIGEQFF.

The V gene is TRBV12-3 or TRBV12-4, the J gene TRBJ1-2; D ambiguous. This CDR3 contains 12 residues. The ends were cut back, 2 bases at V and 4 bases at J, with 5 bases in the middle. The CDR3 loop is CASSLPSYGYTF. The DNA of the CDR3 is TGTGCCAGCAGTTTACCCAGCTATGGCTACACCTTC.

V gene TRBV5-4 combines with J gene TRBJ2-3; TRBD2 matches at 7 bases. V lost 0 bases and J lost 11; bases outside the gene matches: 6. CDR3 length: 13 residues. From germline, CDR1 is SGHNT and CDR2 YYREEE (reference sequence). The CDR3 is CASSLGGSSQQYF. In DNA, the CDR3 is TGTGCCAGCAGCTTGGGCGGGAGTAGTCAGCAGTATTTT.

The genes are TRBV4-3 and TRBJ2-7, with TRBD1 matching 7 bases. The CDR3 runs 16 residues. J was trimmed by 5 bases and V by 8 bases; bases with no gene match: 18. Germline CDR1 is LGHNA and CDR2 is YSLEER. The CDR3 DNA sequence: TGCGCCAGCGCTGTGTCGCCCAACAGGGGTTACGACGAGCAGTACTTC. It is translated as CASAVSPNRGYDEQYF.

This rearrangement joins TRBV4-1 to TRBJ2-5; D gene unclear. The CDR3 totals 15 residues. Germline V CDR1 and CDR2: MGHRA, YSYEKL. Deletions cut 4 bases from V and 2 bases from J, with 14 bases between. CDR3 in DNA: TGCGCCAGCAGCCCACAAGTGCGCAGTCAAGAGACCCAGTACTTC. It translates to CASSPQVRSQETQYF.

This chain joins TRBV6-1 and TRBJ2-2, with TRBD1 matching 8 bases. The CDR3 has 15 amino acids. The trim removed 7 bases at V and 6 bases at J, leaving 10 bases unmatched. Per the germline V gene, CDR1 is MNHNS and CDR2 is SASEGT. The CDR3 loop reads CASTKSTGGPGELFF. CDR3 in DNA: TGTGCCAGCACCAAGAGCACAGGGGGACCCGGGGAGCTGTTTTTT.

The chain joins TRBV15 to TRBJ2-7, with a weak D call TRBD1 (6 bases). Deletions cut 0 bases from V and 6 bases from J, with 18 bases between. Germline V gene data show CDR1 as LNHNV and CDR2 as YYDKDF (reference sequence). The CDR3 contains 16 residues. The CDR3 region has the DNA TGTGCCACCAGCAGAGATCCTCCAGGGGTGGTTAGCGAGCAGTACTTC. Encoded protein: CATSRDPPGVVSEQYF. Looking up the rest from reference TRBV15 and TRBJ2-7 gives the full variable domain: DAMVIQNPRYQVTQFGKPVTLSCSQTLNHNVMYWYQQKSSQAPKLLFHYYDKDFNNEADTPDNFQSRRPNTSFCFLDIRSPGLGDTAMYLCATSRDPPGVVSEQYFGPGTRLTVT.

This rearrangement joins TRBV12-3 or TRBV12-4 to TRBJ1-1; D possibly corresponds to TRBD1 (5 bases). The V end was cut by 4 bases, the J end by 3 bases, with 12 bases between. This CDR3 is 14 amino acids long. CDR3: CASSSPARDTEAFF. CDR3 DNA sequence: TGTGCCAGCAGTTCCCCGGCCAGGGACACTGAAGCTTTCTTT.

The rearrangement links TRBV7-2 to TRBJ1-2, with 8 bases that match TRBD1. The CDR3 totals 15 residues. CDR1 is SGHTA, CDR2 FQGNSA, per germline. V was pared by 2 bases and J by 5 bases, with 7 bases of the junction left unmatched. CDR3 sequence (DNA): TGTGCCAGCAGCTTACAGGGGACAGGAGGGTATGGCTACACCTTC. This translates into CASSLQGTGGYGYTF.

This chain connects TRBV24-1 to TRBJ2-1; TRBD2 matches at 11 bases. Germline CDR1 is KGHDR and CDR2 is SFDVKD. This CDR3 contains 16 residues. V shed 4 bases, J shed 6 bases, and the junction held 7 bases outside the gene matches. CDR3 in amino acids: CATSDVGSGRVNEQFF. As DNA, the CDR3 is TGTGCCACCAGTGACGTTGGTAGCGGGAGGGTCAATGAGCAGTTCTTC.

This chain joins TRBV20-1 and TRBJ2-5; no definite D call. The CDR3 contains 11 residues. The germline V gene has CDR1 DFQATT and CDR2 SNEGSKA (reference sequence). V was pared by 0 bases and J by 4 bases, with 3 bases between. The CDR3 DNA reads TGCAGTGCTAGAGAAGGAGAGACCCAGTACTTC. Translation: CSAREGETQYF.